One and the same sample provided the 14 T cell receptor beta chains below, sequenced in a study of blood T cell repertoires in COVID-19. Repertoires were generated with immunoSEQ multiplex PCR, while TCRdb's copy carries only in-frame clones and drops some. This table holds 200,000 to 300,000 clones, 81% found once. Sample: peripheral blood. The receptors derive from a woman over 75 with COVID-19, enrolled during active disease.

This clone came up once. The chain employs TRBV7-2 and TRBJ2-3; 7 positions agree with TRBD1. Germline CDR1 SGHTA, CDR2 FQGNSA. V dropped 8 bases and J dropped 0; count of bases not matched to a gene: 5. CDR3 length equals 14 residues. DNA for the CDR3: TGTGCCAGCCGACAGGGTGGTAGCACAGATACGCAGTATTTT. Encoded protein: CASRQGGSTDTQYF.

J is TRBJ2-1 and V is TRBV6-2 or TRBV6-3, with 10 bases fitting TRBD2. Germline-derived CDR1 and CDR2 are MNHEY and SVGEGT. This CDR3 contains 15 residues. V dropped 3 bases and J dropped 7; count of bases not matched to a gene: 6. The CDR3 nucleotides read TGTGCCAGCAGTTATAGTAGCGGGAGGAGGAATGAGCAGTTCTTC. As protein: CASSYSSGRRNEQFF.

This chain uses TRBV24-1 with TRBJ2-1; 11 bases are a match to TRBD2. Unmatched junction bases numbered 4, after V lost 9 bases and J lost 4 bases. The CDR3 runs to 14 residues. CDR1 and CDR2 from the germline V gene are KGHDR and SFDVKD. CDR3: CATQLAGVYNEQFF. CDR3 coding DNA: TGTGCCACCCAACTAGCGGGAGTGTACAATGAGCAGTTCTTC.

V and J are TRBV11-1 and TRBJ2-3; weak D call: TRBD1 (5 bases). CDR3 size: 14 residues. Germline loops: CDR1 SGHAT, CDR2 FQDESV (reference sequence). Trimming stripped 4 bases from V and 6 bases from J, with 14 bases between. In nucleotides, the CDR3 is TGTGCCAGCAGCTCCGACAGAGTCGGGGATACGCAGTATTTT. Translating gives CASSSDRVGDTQYF.

Only a few counts were recorded for this clone. The V gene is TRBV7-3, the J gene TRBJ2-5; D gene uncertain. The length of the CDR3 is 13 residues. CDR1 and CDR2 (germline): SGHTA, FQGTGA. V shed 3 bases and J shed 4 bases, with 9 bases lying between them. The CDR3: CASSFSHRETQYF. The CDR3 nucleotides are TGTGCCAGCAGCTTTTCCCACAGAGAGACCCAGTACTTC.

This clone was recorded once. The chain links TRBV11-3 to TRBJ2-2; TRBD2 agrees at 9 bases. The V gene end was trimmed by 3 bases and the J gene end by 2 bases; junction bases not matched to a gene: 4. CDR1 is SGHNT and CDR2 is YENEEA in the germline V gene. The CDR3 is 16 residues long. CDR3 loop: CASSLGTSSNTGELFF. Written as DNA, the CDR3 is TGTGCCAGCAGCTTGGGGACTAGCAGTAACACCGGGGAGCTGTTTTTT. The full variable domain, its missing parts supplied by reference TRBV11-3 and TRBJ2-2, is EAGVVQSPRYKIIEKKQPVAFWCNPISGHNTLYWYLQNLGQGPELLIRYENEEAVDDSQLPKDRFSAERLKGVDSTLKIQPAELGDSAVYLCASSLGTSSNTGELFFGEGSRLTVL.

This sequence joins TRBV5-1 and TRBJ1-2; D possibly corresponds to TRBD1 (6 bases). This CDR3 is 14 amino acids long. The germline CDR1 and CDR2 sequences are SGHRS and YFSETQ. Trimming removed 0 bases at V and 6 bases at J, with 12 bases between. In DNA form, the CDR3 reads TGCGCCAGCAGCTTGGTACGGACAGCCGATGGCTACACCTTC. The encoded protein is CASSLVRTADGYTF.

The chain couples TRBV4-1 to TRBJ2-3; no clear D. This CDR3 has 12 residues. The germline V gene has CDR1 MGHRA and CDR2 YSYEKL. V gave up 4 bases and J gave up 3 bases, with 5 bases separating them. In DNA, the CDR3 is TGCGCCAGCAGCCGAGCAACAGATACGCAGTATTTT. Protein: CASSRATDTQYF.

The V gene is TRBV7-2, the J gene TRBJ2-5; 10 bases are shared with TRBD2. CDR1 is SGHTA, CDR2 FQGNSA, per germline. V gave up 5 bases and J gave up 5 bases; unmatched junction bases: 5. CDR3 length equals 14 residues. CDR3 bases: TGTGCCAGCAGCCCAGCGGGAGGGCAGGAGACCCAGTACTTC. Translation gives CASSPAGGQETQYF. Using reference TRBV7-2 and TRBJ2-5 for the parts outside the CDR3, the full variable domain is GAGVSQSPSNKVTEKGKDVELRCDPISGHTALYWYRQSLGQGLEFLIYFQGNSAPDKSGLPSDRFSAERTGGSVSTLTIQRTQQEDSAVYLCASSPAGGQETQYFGPGTRLLVL.

The chain is built from TRBV3-1 (or the pseudogene TRBV3-2) and TRBJ2-1; 12 nucleotides match TRBD2. V lost 0 bases, J lost 7 bases, and 4 bases stayed unmatched. This CDR3 is 16 amino acids long. Germline CDR1 is LGHDT and CDR2 is YNNKEL (reference sequence). This CDR3 is CASSQERLAGGNEQFF. DNA for the CDR3: TGTGCCAGCAGCCAAGAGCGGCTAGCGGGGGGGAATGAGCAGTTCTTC.

This chain links TRBV11-2 with TRBJ2-7; 7 bases align to TRBD2. J lost 0 bases, V lost 3 bases, and 5 bases had no gene match. Germline V gene lookup returns CDR1 SGHAT and CDR2 FQNNGV. The CDR3 contains 15 residues. CDR3 sequence: CASSFTGGSSYEQYF. The CDR3 nucleotides read TGTGCCAGCAGCTTTACGGGGGGTAGCTCCTACGAGCAGTACTTC.

V usage is TRBV7-6 and J usage is TRBJ2-3; weak D call: TRBD1 (5 bases). The CDR3 extends over 15 amino acids. Looked up from germline, CDR1 is SGHVS and CDR2 is FNYEAQ. V was cut by 5 bases and J by 2 bases, with 14 bases left in between. The CDR3, as DNA: TGTGCCAGCAGCCCAGGGTTACCCGCCACAGATACGCAGTATTTT. Translated, it gives CASSPGLPATDTQYF.

V and J are TRBV2 and TRBJ1-5; TRBD1 aligns across 8 bases. Germline V lookup: CDR1 SNHLY, CDR2 FYNNEI. The CDR3 is 15 residues long. The V gene end was trimmed by 8 bases and the J gene end by 1 base; junction bases not matched to a gene: 7. The CDR3 is CASSGDRPSNQPQHF. CDR3 DNA sequence: TGTGCCAGCTCGGGGGACAGGCCCAGCAATCAGCCCCAGCATTTT.

This clone is a singleton in its sample. The junction differs from germline at one of its ends, possibly a read error. The rearrangement joins TRBV30 to TRBJ2-7; 9 nucleotides align to TRBD2. The CDR3 totals 12 residues. The germline V gene has CDR1 GTSNPN and CDR2 SVGIG (reference sequence). CDR3 DNA: TGTGCCTGGAGAGATTCGCTAGCGGGGCTTTATTTC. Amino acids: CAWRDSLAGLYF.